These 27 T cell receptor beta chains came from one sample sequenced in a study of blood T cell repertoires in COVID-19. Sequencing was performed with immunoSEQ multiplex PCR; in TCRdb, only in-frame clones are kept and a portion is missing. The sample has some 120,000 clones, 85% to 90% seen once. The sample consisted of peripheral blood. Receptor source: a man aged 45-65 years with acute or convalescent COVID-19.

Worth noting for this clone: Other DNA sequences from this sample encode an identical CDR3 as well. The V call is TRBV5-1, the J call TRBJ1-6; 9 bases fit TRBD1. This CDR3 is 14 amino acids long. Germline V gene sequence: CDR1 SGHRS, CDR2 YFSETQ. V shed 4 bases and J 7 bases; nucleotides not matched to a gene: 3. The CDR3 DNA sequence: TGCGCCAGCAGCAGTGGACAGGGGAATTCACCCCTCCACTTT. Its protein is CASSSGQGNSPLHF. The whole variable domain, remainder taken from reference TRBV5-1 and TRBJ1-6, is KAGVTQTPRYLIKTRGQQVTLSCSPISGHRSVSWYQQTPGQGLQFLFEYFSETQRNKGNFPGRFSGRQFSNSRSEMNVSTLELGDSALYLCASSSGQGNSPLHFGNGTRLTVT.

The DNA of the CDR3 is TGCGCCAGCAGCTTGGGAGTTCTAGGGGACAGACCAACTAATGAAAAACTGTTTTTT. It yields the protein CASSLGVLGDRPTNEKLFF. The V gene is TRBV5-1, the J gene TRBJ1-4, with 7 bases that match TRBD1. This CDR3 comprises 19 residues. The trim removed 0 bases at V and 0 bases at J, leaving 11 bases unmatched. Germline values: CDR1 SGHRS, CDR2 YFSETQ.

V gene TRBV6-5 combines with J gene TRBJ1-6, with unresolved D. This CDR3 spans 13 amino acids. The V gene lost 2 bases and the J gene lost 10 bases, with 9 bases spanning the gap. Per germline, CDR1 MNHEY and CDR2 SVGAGI. The CDR3 sequence is CASSYPGESPLHF. CDR3 nucleotides: TGTGCCAGCAGTTACCCTGGAGAATCACCCCTCCACTTT.

The J gene is TRBJ2-2, the V gene TRBV27, with D maybe TRBD1 (7 bases). The CDR3 is 16 residues long. V was cut by 5 bases and J by 1 base, with 14 bases left in between. Per germline, CDR1 MNHEY and CDR2 SMNVEV (reference sequence). The DNA for the CDR3 is TGTGCCAGCAGTCCCCGGGGGACAGAGAACACCGGGGAGCTGTTTTTT. Encoded protein: CASSPRGTENTGELFF.

V is TRBV29-1 and J is TRBJ2-7; no clear D gene. Germline CDR1 SQVTM, CDR2 ANQGSEA. This CDR3 comprises 11 residues. V dropped 4 bases and J dropped 2 bases, with 6 bases sitting between them. CDR3 amino acids: CSVGEPYEQYF. In DNA form, the CDR3 reads TGCAGCGTTGGCGAACCCTACGAGCAGTACTTC.

V is TRBV30 and J is TRBJ2-1, with a tentative D call TRBD2 (6 bases). This CDR3 has 15 residues. V lost 0 bases and J lost 4, with 13 bases in between. Germline V lookup: CDR1 GTSNPN, CDR2 SVGIG (reference sequence). CDR3 sequence (DNA): TGTGCCTGGAGTGTAAAACTAGCACCGTACAATGAGCAGTTCTTC. Translation: CAWSVKLAPYNEQFF.

The chain links TRBV11-3 to TRBJ1-1; D is uncertain. CDR1 and CDR2 from the germline V gene are SGHNT and YENEEA. The CDR3 has 15 residues. Between the trimmed V and J ends, which lost 1 base and 1 base, there was a span of 10 bases. The CDR3: CASSLVRPGNTEAFF. The CDR3 DNA reads TGTGCCAGCAGCTTAGTCCGACCGGGGAACACTGAAGCTTTCTTT.

V gene TRBV19 combines with J gene TRBJ2-7; D may be TRBD1 (6 bases). Per the germline V gene, CDR1 is LNHDA and CDR2 is SQIVND (reference sequence). CDR3 length: 16 amino acids. Trimming removed 3 bases from V and 1 base from J, with 16 bases in between. CDR3 nucleotides: TGTGCCAGTAGTATCGGAAGTGGGGGCGGTTCCTACGAGCAGTACTTC. As protein: CASSIGSGGGSYEQYF.

The V gene is TRBV4-2, the J gene TRBJ2-2, with TRBD2 matching over 8 bases. Germline V CDR1 and CDR2: LGHNA, YNFKEQ. V trimming: 0 bases; J trimming: 8 bases; junction bases outside the gene matches: 8. The CDR3 length is 16 residues. The CDR3: CASSQEAGEVSGELFF. CDR3 DNA: TGTGCCAGCAGCCAAGAAGCGGGAGAAGTGAGTGGGGAGCTGTTTTTT.

The genes are TRBV27 and TRBJ2-3; 8 bases line up with TRBD1. Looked up from germline, CDR1 is MNHEY and CDR2 is SMNVEV (reference sequence). The J segment lost 0 bases and the V segment lost 6 bases, leaving 2 bases of the junction unmatched. There are 14 residues in the CDR3. CDR3 protein: CASSRGRSTDTQYF. The CDR3 DNA follows: TGTGCCAGCAGCAGGGGGCGTAGCACAGATACGCAGTATTTT.

The chain combines TRBV5-1 with TRBJ1-1; 7 bases align to TRBD1. With 4 bases clipped from V and 5 bases from J, the junction kept 8 bases outside the gene matches. The CDR3 contains 14 residues. The V gene's germline CDR1 is SGHRS and CDR2 YFSETQ. The CDR3 DNA reads TGCGCCAGCAGCATCGACAGGGCGGGTACTGAAGCTTTCTTT. Its protein is CASSIDRAGTEAFF.

J is TRBJ2-5 and V is TRBV12-5; 13 bases are a match to TRBD2. V lost 6 bases to trimming and J lost 2 bases; unmatched junction nucleotides: 3. The germline V gene has CDR1 LGHNT and CDR2 FRNRAP. The CDR3 has 15 amino acids. CDR3 DNA: TGTGCTAGTGGCCGGACTAGCGGGGGACAAGAGACCCAGTACTTC. Its protein product is CASGRTSGGQETQYF.

This chain connects TRBV6-7 to TRBJ2-3; 13 nucleotides align to TRBD2. TRBV6-7 is recorded as an ORF, its role being uncertain. This CDR3 has 16 amino acids. The V and J ends lost 5 bases and 4 bases, in that order; junction bases with no gene match: 6. The CDR3 DNA reads as TGTGCCAGCAGTCGGACTAGCGGGAGTATATCAGATACGCAGTATTTT. Its protein product is CASSRTSGSISDTQYF.

The chain employs TRBV7-9 and TRBJ2-3; D might be TRBD1 (6 bases). The germline gives CDR1 SEHNR, CDR2 FQNEAQ (reference sequence). Trimming removed 1 base from V and 6 bases from J, with 14 bases in between. This CDR3 contains 15 residues. In DNA form, the CDR3 reads TGTGCCAGCAGCTTAGGAGACAGGACCCCTGATACGCAGTATTTT. Encoded protein: CASSLGDRTPDTQYF.

The J gene is TRBJ1-4, the V gene TRBV7-2; possible D gene TRBD1, 5 bases. In germline, CDR1 is SGHTA, CDR2 FQGNSA. V was shortened by 1 base and J by 5 bases, with 11 bases between the two germline ends. The CDR3 totals 15 residues. The CDR3 loop is CASSLGRGLNEKLFF. As DNA, the CDR3 is TGTGCCAGCAGCTTAGGAAGGGGCCTGAATGAAAAACTGTTTTTT.

The J gene is TRBJ1-1, the V gene TRBV29-1; 10 nucleotides agree with TRBD1. This CDR3 spans 12 amino acids. The J segment lost 5 bases and the V segment lost 7 bases, leaving 4 bases of the junction unmatched. Per germline, CDR1 SQVTM and CDR2 ANQGSEA. CDR3 region: CSATGGVTEAFF. CDR3 in DNA: TGCAGCGCGACAGGGGGCGTTACTGAAGCTTTCTTT. The full variable domain, rest sourced from reference TRBV29-1 and TRBJ1-1, is SAVISQKPSRDICQRGTSLTIQCQVDSQVTMMFWYRQQPGQSLTLIATANQGSEATYESGFVIDKFPISRPNLTFSTLTVSNMSPEDSSIYLCSATGGVTEAFFGQGTRLTVV.

The chain couples TRBV18 to TRBJ2-5; D is ambiguous. V was shortened by 1 base and J by 1 base, with 7 bases between the two germline ends. The CDR3 covers 14 residues. Germline-derived CDR1 and CDR2 are KGHSH and LQKENI. The CDR3 sequence: CASSPRSVQETQYF. In DNA, the CDR3 is TGTGCCAGCTCACCACGAAGCGTCCAAGAGACCCAGTACTTC. The whole variable domain, filled in from reference TRBV18 and TRBJ2-5, reads NAGVMQNPRHLVRRRGQEARLRCSPMKGHSHVYWYRQLPEEGLKFMVYLQKENIIDESGMPKERFSAEFPKEGPSILRIQQVVRGDSAAYFCASSPRSVQETQYFGPGTRLLVL.

The chain joins TRBV19 to TRBJ2-2; 7 bases are a match to TRBD1. The junction had 4 bases not matched to a gene; V was cut back by 3 bases and J by 6 bases. CDR1 is LNHDA and CDR2 is SQIVND in the germline V gene (reference sequence). The CDR3 consists of 14 residues. The CDR3 sequence: CASSIDRDPGELFF. CDR3 sequence (DNA): TGTGCCAGTAGTATCGACAGGGACCCCGGGGAGCTGTTTTTT.

The chain carries TRBV6-6 and TRBJ1-2, with 9 bases lining up with TRBD1. The CDR3 is 15 residues long. V lost 4 bases, J lost 4 bases, and 7 bases stayed unmatched. Germline CDR1 is MNHNY and CDR2 is SVGAGI (reference sequence). CDR3 in DNA: TGTGCCAGCAGTTCACATCAGACAGGGGGCTATGGCTACACCTTC. Its translation: CASSSHQTGGYGYTF.

This clone appeared once. The gene calls are TRBV6-5 and TRBJ2-5; the match to TRBD1 covers 8 bases. With 6 bases clipped from V and 5 bases from J, the junction kept 5 bases outside the gene matches. Germline V gene data show CDR1 as MNHEY and CDR2 as SVGAGI. The length of the CDR3 is 13 residues. The CDR3 DNA is TGTGCCAGCAGGAGACAGGGGTGGGAGACCCAGTACTTC. Amino acids: CASRRQGWETQYF.

J is TRBJ1-4 and V is TRBV19, with TRBD1 matching 10 bases. Trimming at V came to 2 bases and at J to 8 bases, leaving 2 bases not matched to a gene. There are 14 residues in the CDR3. Germline V gene lookup returns CDR1 LNHDA and CDR2 SQIVND (reference sequence). This CDR3 is CASSIPDRGEKLFF. CDR3 nucleotides: TGTGCCAGTAGTATACCGGACAGGGGGGAAAAACTGTTTTTT.

The chain recombines TRBV2 with TRBJ2-7; D is undetermined. Between the trimmed V and J ends, which lost 8 bases and 2 bases, there was a span of 10 bases. The CDR3 length is 12 residues. Germline V lookup: CDR1 SNHLY, CDR2 FYNNEI. In nucleotides, the CDR3 is TGTGCCAGCGGGCCAGCCCCCTACGAGCAGTACTTC. Its translation is CASGPAPYEQYF.

The V gene is TRBV3-1 (or the pseudogene TRBV3-2), the J gene TRBJ1-2, with D perhaps TRBD1 (6 bases). The CDR3 runs 14 residues. Germline CDR1 is LGHDT and CDR2 is YNNKEL (reference sequence). V lost 3 bases and J 4 bases, leaving 12 bases between the germline ends. The CDR3 is CASSQYRDGYGYTF. The CDR3 DNA is TGTGCCAGCAGCCAGTACAGGGATGGCTATGGCTACACCTTC.

This rearrangement joins TRBV24-1 to TRBJ1-5, with TRBD1 matching 8 bases. The germline gives CDR1 KGHDR, CDR2 SFDVKD. After removal of 9 bases from V and 1 base from J, the junction contained 4 bases not matched to a gene. The CDR3 sequence is 14 residues long. CDR3 DNA sequence: TGTGCCACCTCCCGACAGGGGAGCAATCAGCCCCAGCATTTT. Its protein product is CATSRQGSNQPQHF.

This sequence joins TRBV2 and TRBJ2-3; TRBD2 matches 7 bases. The CDR3 totals 13 residues. V dropped 5 bases and J dropped 10; count of bases not matched to a gene: 9. Germline loops: CDR1 SNHLY, CDR2 FYNNEI. This CDR3 reads CASSSRGGLAQYF. CDR3 in DNA: TGTGCCAGCAGTAGTCGGGGAGGGCTCGCGCAGTATTTT.

On this clone: Other DNA sequences in the same sample also yield this CDR3. The chain uses TRBV19 and TRBJ2-3, with D perhaps TRBD2 (6 bases). CDR1 and CDR2 (germline): LNHDA, SQIVND (reference sequence). V gave up 1 base and J gave up 2 bases, with 10 bases separating them. This CDR3 is built from 15 residues. CDR3 sequence: CASSIGAGLTDTQYF. The CDR3 DNA follows: TGTGCCAGTAGTATAGGTGCGGGACTCACAGATACGCAGTATTTT.

CDR3 DNA: TGTGCCAGTTCCAAGGCCGGGGGAGGCCAGCCCCAGCATTTT. It translates to CASSKAGGGQPQHF. The chain combines TRBV19 with TRBJ1-5, with a tentative D call TRBD1 (5 bases). V lost 8 bases, J lost 7 bases, and 18 bases lay in between. In germline, CDR1 is LNHDA, CDR2 SQIVND (reference sequence). The length of the CDR3 is 14 residues.